The 30 T cell receptor beta chains below come from one sample, sequenced in a study of CD8+ T cells in alopecia areata. Sequencing used cDNA as its template, made by extracting RNA and reverse transcribing it. Profiling relied on immunoSEQ multiplex PCR, and the TCRdb table lists in-frame clones only, not all of them. The data contain about 200,000 clones, 55% to 75% of them singletons. Treatment reported: oral pan-JAK inhibitor, 5-10 mg twice daily. The source material was CD4+ T cells sorted from blood, sampled at week 24, from a patient treated with tofacitinib. These receptors all stem from a human donor with alopecia areata.

The chain combines TRBV29-1 with TRBJ2-5, with TRBD2 matching 7 bases. The germline gives CDR1 SQVTM, CDR2 ANQGSEA. The CDR3 contains 12 residues. With V trimmed by 2 bases and J by 5 bases, 2 bases remained unmatched. CDR3 DNA sequence: TGCAGCGTTGAACCAGCGGGGGAGACCCAGTACTTC. Protein sequence: CSVEPAGETQYF.

This clone was seen a few times. This specimen includes other DNA sequences encoding the same CDR3. V gene TRBV14 combines with J gene TRBJ2-7; 9 positions match TRBD1. The ends lost 3 bases at V and 2 bases at J; junction bases unmatched: 2. Germline CDR1 SGHDN, CDR2 FVKESK. The CDR3 has 14 amino acids. As DNA, the CDR3 is TGTGCCAGCAGCCAGGACAGGGGACCCTACGAGCAGTACTTC. Amino acid sequence: CASSQDRGPYEQYF.

The V call is TRBV10-3, the J call TRBJ1-6, with D maybe TRBD1 (6 bases). V was cut by 0 bases and J by 7 bases, with 16 bases left in between. The length of the CDR3 is 17 residues. Per the germline V gene, CDR1 is ENHRY and CDR2 is SYGVKD. CDR3 in amino acids: CAISESKGTIGNSPLHF. In DNA, the CDR3 is TGTGCCATCAGTGAGTCTAAAGGGACAATCGGAAATTCACCCCTCCACTTT.

The genes are TRBV27 and TRBJ1-5; D gene uncertain. This CDR3 spans 14 amino acids. Germline CDR1 and CDR2: MNHEY and SMNVEV (reference sequence). Between the trimmed V and J ends, which lost 5 bases and 0 bases, there was a span of 8 bases. For the CDR3, the DNA is TGTGCCAGCAGTCTCGGACCTAGCAATCAGCCCCAGCATTTT. It codes for CASSLGPSNQPQHF.

This rearrangement joins TRBV30 to TRBJ2-2, with TRBD2 identical over 7 bases. The trim removed 2 bases at V and 1 base at J, leaving 4 bases unmatched. The CDR3 totals 15 residues. Germline lookup yields CDR1 GTSNPN and CDR2 SVGIG (reference sequence). CDR3 in amino acids: CAWSRSGVNTGELFF. The CDR3 coding sequence is TGTGCCTGGAGTAGGAGCGGGGTGAACACCGGGGAGCTGTTTTTT.

The V call is TRBV15, the J call TRBJ2-2, with D uncertain. With 2 bases removed from V and 1 base from J, the gap between germline ends came to 11 bases. There are 16 residues in the CDR3. Germline V gene sequence: CDR1 LNHNV, CDR2 YYDKDF (reference sequence). The CDR3 coding sequence is TGTGCCACCAGCAGACTCCGAGTCGGGAACACCGGGGAGCTGTTTTTT. Translated, it gives CATSRLRVGNTGELFF.

This clone was counted between two and nine times. The genes are TRBV19 and TRBJ2-2; TRBD2 matches 12 bases. The CDR3 spans 16 residues. Germline loops: CDR1 LNHDA, CDR2 SQIVND (reference sequence). The junction had 10 bases not matched to a gene; V was cut back by 10 bases and J by 4 bases. Here the CDR3 DNA reads TGTGCCACCATACCTAGCGGGGGGGCCGGCACCGGGGAGCTGTTTTTT. Translated, it gives CATIPSGGAGTGELFF. The entire variable domain, with the rest obtained from reference TRBV19 and TRBJ2-2, is as follows: DGGITQSPKYLFRKEGQNVTLSCEQNLNHDAMYWYRQDPGQGLRLIYYSQIVNDFQKGDIAEGYSVSREKKESFPLTVTSAQKNPTAFYLCATIPSGGAGTGELFFGEGSRLTVL.

The chain has TRBV7-9 and TRBJ1-1; 11 bases agree with TRBD1. With V trimmed by 4 bases and J by 1 base, 8 bases remained unmatched. In germline, CDR1 is SEHNR, CDR2 FQNEAQ (reference sequence). This CDR3 has 17 amino acids. Here the CDR3 DNA reads TGTGCCAGCAGCTACGGACAGGGGGCAGGCAGGAACACTGAAGCTTTCTTT. It is translated as CASSYGQGAGRNTEAFF. The full variable domain, with the rest looked up from reference TRBV7-9 and TRBJ1-1, is DTGVSQNPRHKITKRGQNVTFRCDPISEHNRLYWYRQTLGQGPEFLTYFQNEAQLEKSRLLSDRFSAERPKGSFSTLEIQRTEQGDSAMYLCASSYGQGAGRNTEAFFGQGTRLTVV.

Of note for this clone: The sample contains more than one DNA sequence encoding this CDR3. The V gene is TRBV7-2, the J gene TRBJ2-1, with D perhaps being TRBD1 or TRBD2 (6 bases each). Germline loops: CDR1 SGHTA, CDR2 FQGNSA. The V and J ends lost 2 bases and 2 bases respectively, with 10 bases between them. The CDR3 runs 15 residues. The DNA of the CDR3 is TGTGCCAGCAGCTTATTAGGGGGGACCTACAATGAGCAGTTCTTC. Translated: CASSLLGGTYNEQFF.

This clone was observed a few times. V usage is TRBV14 and J usage is TRBJ2-7; D call uncertain. The CDR3 runs to 12 residues. Germline loops: CDR1 SGHDN, CDR2 FVKESK. Trimming took 3 bases from V and 0 from J, leaving 3 bases between them. The CDR3 spells CASSQSSYEQYF. The CDR3 nucleotides read TGTGCCAGCAGCCAGAGCTCCTACGAGCAGTACTTC.

The chain is built from TRBV10-3 and TRBJ1-2; the match to TRBD1 covers 8 bases. Trimming cost V 6 bases and J 1 base; bases outside gene matches: 7. The CDR3 runs 15 residues. Germline V CDR1 and CDR2: ENHRY, SYGVKD. CDR3 coding DNA: TGTGCCATCAGCCTCGGGACAGGAGATAACTATGGCTACACCTTC. It specifies CAISLGTGDNYGYTF.

The chain combines TRBV2 with TRBJ2-3, with TRBD1 as a possible D gene (5 bases). The CDR3 is made up of 14 amino acids. Trimming removed 4 bases from V and 3 bases from J, with 11 bases in between. Germline lookup yields CDR1 SNHLY and CDR2 FYNNEI. The CDR3 DNA is TGTGCCAGCAGTGCAAAACAGGTGACAGATACGCAGTATTTT. Residues: CASSAKQVTDTQYF.

The J gene is TRBJ2-1, the V gene TRBV30; the match to TRBD1 covers 10 bases. Looked up from germline, CDR1 is GTSNPN and CDR2 is SVGIG (reference sequence). This CDR3 is built from 15 residues. After removal of 2 bases from V and 7 bases from J, the junction contained 8 bases not matched to a gene. CDR3 loop: CAWSSGDRGENEQFF. CDR3 coding DNA: TGTGCCTGGAGTAGCGGGGACAGGGGTGAGAATGAGCAGTTCTTC.

The chain joins TRBV5-1 to TRBJ2-7; 8 positions agree with TRBD2. V shed 0 bases, J shed 6 bases, and the junction held 14 bases outside the gene matches. The germline CDR1 and CDR2 sequences are SGHRS and YFSETQ. The CDR3 contains 17 residues. CDR3 sequence reads: CASSLERPGGGSSEQYF. DNA for the CDR3: TGCGCCAGCAGCTTGGAACGCCCCGGGGGGGGAAGTAGCGAGCAGTACTTC.

The rearrangement joins TRBV6-5 to TRBJ2-3; D uncertain. V was cut by 8 bases and J by 6 bases, with 15 bases left in between. Germline V gene sequence: CDR1 MNHEY, CDR2 SVGAGI. The length of the CDR3 is 13 residues. DNA of the CDR3: TGTGCCAGCCCCCGACCTGGCGACGATACGCAGTATTTT. Translating gives CASPRPGDDTQYF.

This clone has just a few counts. This chain uses TRBV4-3 with TRBJ2-7; D may be TRBD2 (6 bases). Trimming removed 2 bases from V and 7 bases from J, with 27 bases in between. The CDR3 spans 18 residues. Germline CDR1 LGHNA, CDR2 YSLEER. CDR3 region: CASSQLKAGKGYSGEQYF. CDR3 bases: TGCGCCAGCAGCCAATTGAAGGCGGGGAAGGGCTACTCGGGGGAGCAGTACTTC.

The V and J genes are TRBV9 and TRBJ2-7; 7 bases line up with TRBD2. Trimming at V came to 2 bases and at J to 5 bases, leaving 16 bases not matched to a gene. This CDR3 comprises 17 residues. Looked up from germline, CDR1 is SGDLS and CDR2 is YYNGEE. The CDR3 DNA follows: TGTGCCAGCAGCGTCGCCCCCGGTGGCGGGAGTGCCCACGAGCAGTACTTC. It specifies CASSVAPGGGSAHEQYF.

With regard to this clone: This sample includes further DNA sequences coding for the same CDR3. This chain joins TRBV5-4 and TRBJ2-5; D ambiguous. The V gene's germline CDR1 is SGHNT and CDR2 YYREEE (reference sequence). Trimming stripped 2 bases from V and 2 bases from J, with 4 bases between. The CDR3 loop spans 12 amino acids. CDR3 bases: TGTGCCAGCAGCTTCGATCAAGAGACCCAGTACTTC. Translated, it gives CASSFDQETQYF.

The chain couples TRBV2 to TRBJ2-7; tentatively, D is TRBD2 (5 bases). This CDR3 comprises 14 residues. The V gene's germline CDR1 is SNHLY and CDR2 FYNNEI. Trimming shortened V by 4 bases and J by 3 bases, and 13 bases separated the two germline ends. The chain's CDR3 is CASSATPGDYEQYF. The CDR3, as DNA: TGTGCCAGCAGTGCCACCCCCGGGGACTACGAGCAGTACTTC.

This clone was seen a few times. The chain recombines TRBV10-3 with TRBJ2-1; 8 nucleotides agree with TRBD2. Germline V CDR1 and CDR2: ENHRY, SYGVKD. J was trimmed by 9 bases and V by 6 bases; bases with no gene match: 10. The CDR3 consists of 14 residues. The CDR3 DNA follows: TGTGCCATCAGGCCGGGACTAGACACCTTTGAGCAGTTCTTC. This sequence encodes CAIRPGLDTFEQFF.

This clone appeared once. The V and J genes are TRBV30 and TRBJ1-3; no clear D gene. V lost 4 bases, J lost 1 base, and 8 bases lay in between. The CDR3 is 13 residues long. Germline-derived CDR1 and CDR2 are GTSNPN and SVGIG (reference sequence). The CDR3 sequence: CAWIHRSGNTIYF. In DNA form, the CDR3 reads TGTGCCTGGATACATCGATCTGGAAACACCATATATTTT.

This rearrangement joins TRBV28 to TRBJ2-2, with 9 bases lining up with TRBD1. The CDR3 length is 13 residues. With 5 bases clipped from V and 9 bases from J, the junction kept 4 bases outside the gene matches. Germline V lookup: CDR1 MDHEN, CDR2 SYDVKM. The CDR3 nucleotides are TGTGCCAGCAGTCACAGGGGGCTCAGGGAGCTGTTTTTT. Translated: CASSHRGLRELFF.

The chain combines TRBV5-6 with TRBJ2-1; 10 positions match TRBD1. CDR1 is SGHDT, CDR2 YYEEEE, per germline. The CDR3 extends over 14 amino acids. Trimming took 5 bases from V and 8 from J; bases not matched to a gene: 7. CDR3 sequence reads: CASRLRQGADEQFF. DNA of the CDR3: TGTGCCAGCAGGCTGAGACAGGGGGCAGATGAGCAGTTCTTC.

The sample holds a few counts of this clone. V usage is TRBV11-2 and J usage is TRBJ2-5, with D possibly matching TRBD2 (6 bases). This CDR3 comprises 17 residues. From germline, CDR1 is SGHAT and CDR2 FQNNGV. The V and J ends lost 3 bases and 2 bases respectively, with 19 bases between them. The DNA for the CDR3 is TGTGCCAGCAGCTTCCGCACATCGGGACTGGAACAAGAGACCCAGTACTTC. Residues: CASSFRTSGLEQETQYF.

In this sample, this clone turned up a few times. The CDR3 nucleotides are TGTGCCAGCAGTTCCAGCAACACTGAAGCTTTCTTT. It is translated as CASSSSNTEAFF. J is TRBJ1-1 and V is TRBV7-9, with unresolved D. Trimming took 6 bases from V and 2 from J, leaving 7 bases between them. Germline assignment: CDR1 SEHNR and CDR2 FQNEAQ (reference sequence). The length of the CDR3 is 12 residues.

The V call is TRBV4-1, the J call TRBJ2-7, with D unclear. V gave up 4 bases and J gave up 0 bases, with 13 bases separating them. The CDR3 has 15 residues. Germline assignment: CDR1 MGHRA and CDR2 YSYEKL. The CDR3 DNA reads as TGCGCCAGCAGCCCCCTCCAGGCCGCCTCCTACGAGCAGTACTTC. Its protein is CASSPLQAASYEQYF.

The V call is TRBV4-1, the J call TRBJ2-7; 12 nucleotides agree with TRBD2. The ends lost 3 bases at V and 1 base at J; junction bases unmatched: 7. CDR3 size: 17 residues. In germline, CDR1 is MGHRA, CDR2 YSYEKL. This CDR3 reads CASSQVKTSGSSYEQYF. Here the CDR3 DNA reads TGCGCCAGCAGCCAGGTCAAGACTAGCGGGAGTTCCTACGAGCAGTACTTC.

The chain recombines TRBV18 with TRBJ1-5; D perhaps matches TRBD1 (5 bases). V gave up 1 base and J gave up 9 bases, with 13 bases separating them. Looked up from germline, CDR1 is KGHSH and CDR2 is LQKENI. The CDR3 runs to 14 residues. The CDR3 region is CASSPRDQDTPQHF. The CDR3 DNA is TGTGCCAGCTCACCACGGGACCAAGATACGCCCCAGCATTTT.

The chain employs TRBV9 and TRBJ2-3; no clear D. V was pared by 6 bases and J by 4 bases, with 18 bases between. Germline V gene sequence: CDR1 SGDLS, CDR2 YYNGEE. The length of the CDR3 is 15 residues. CDR3 DNA sequence: TGTGCCAGCACCAACTCCCCCGGCTCGGCAGATACGCAGTATTTT. This codes for CASTNSPGSADTQYF.

This clone appeared once. The chain has TRBV7-8 and TRBJ2-5, with D possibly being TRBD2 (5 bases). Per the germline V gene, CDR1 is SGHVS and CDR2 is FQNEAQ. Trimming cost V 6 bases and J 6 bases, with 20 bases left between them. The CDR3 sequence is 15 residues long. CDR3 amino acids: CASSPDPGGLKTQYF. The CDR3 DNA sequence: TGTGCCAGCAGTCCGGACCCTGGCGGGCTGAAGACCCAGTACTTC. Variable domain in full (rest from reference TRBV7-8 and TRBJ2-5): GAGVSQSPRYKVAKRGQDVALRCDPISGHVSLFWYQQALGQGPEFLTYFQNEAQLDKSGLPSDRFFAERPEGSVSTLKIQRTQQEDSAVYLCASSPDPGGLKTQYFGPGTRLLVL.